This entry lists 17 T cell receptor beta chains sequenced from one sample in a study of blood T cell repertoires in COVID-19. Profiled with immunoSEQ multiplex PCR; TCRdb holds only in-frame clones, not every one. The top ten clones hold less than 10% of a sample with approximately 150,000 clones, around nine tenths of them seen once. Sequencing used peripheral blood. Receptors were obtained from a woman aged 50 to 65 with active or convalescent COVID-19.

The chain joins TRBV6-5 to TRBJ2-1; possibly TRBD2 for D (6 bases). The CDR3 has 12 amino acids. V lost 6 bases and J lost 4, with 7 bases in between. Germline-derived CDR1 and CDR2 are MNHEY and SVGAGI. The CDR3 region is CASSGSYNEQFF. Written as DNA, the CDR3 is TGTGCCAGCAGCGGGAGTTACAATGAGCAGTTCTTC.

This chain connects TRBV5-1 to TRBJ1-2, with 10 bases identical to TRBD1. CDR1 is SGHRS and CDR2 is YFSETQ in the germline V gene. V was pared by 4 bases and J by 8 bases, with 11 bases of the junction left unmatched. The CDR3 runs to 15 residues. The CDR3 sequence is CASSPNPGTGEGYTF. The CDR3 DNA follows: TGCGCCAGCAGCCCAAACCCCGGGACAGGGGAGGGCTACACCTTC.

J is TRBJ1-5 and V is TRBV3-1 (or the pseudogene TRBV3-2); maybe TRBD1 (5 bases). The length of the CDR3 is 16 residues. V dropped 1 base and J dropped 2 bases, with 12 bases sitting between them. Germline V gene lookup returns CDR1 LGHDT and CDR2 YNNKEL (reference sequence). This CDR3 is CASSQGFQGGNQPQHF. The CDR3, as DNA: TGTGCCAGCAGCCAAGGGTTCCAAGGGGGCAATCAGCCCCAGCATTTT.

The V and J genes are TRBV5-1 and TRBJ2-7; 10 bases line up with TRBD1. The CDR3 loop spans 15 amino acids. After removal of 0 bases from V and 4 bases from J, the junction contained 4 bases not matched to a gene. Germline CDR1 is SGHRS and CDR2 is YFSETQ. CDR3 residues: CASSLGGQGPYEQYF. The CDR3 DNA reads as TGCGCCAGCAGCTTGGGGGGACAGGGGCCTTACGAGCAGTACTTC. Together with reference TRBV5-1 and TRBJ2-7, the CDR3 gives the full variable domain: KAGVTQTPRYLIKTRGQQVTLSCSPISGHRSVSWYQQTPGQGLQFLFEYFSETQRNKGNFPGRFSGRQFSNSRSEMNVSTLELGDSALYLCASSLGGQGPYEQYFGPGTRLTVT.

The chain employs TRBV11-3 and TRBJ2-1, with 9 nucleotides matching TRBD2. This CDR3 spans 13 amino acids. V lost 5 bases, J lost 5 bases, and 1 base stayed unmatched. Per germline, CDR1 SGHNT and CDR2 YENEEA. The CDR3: CASSRLADNEQFF. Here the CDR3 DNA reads TGTGCCAGCAGCCGACTAGCGGACAATGAGCAGTTCTTC.

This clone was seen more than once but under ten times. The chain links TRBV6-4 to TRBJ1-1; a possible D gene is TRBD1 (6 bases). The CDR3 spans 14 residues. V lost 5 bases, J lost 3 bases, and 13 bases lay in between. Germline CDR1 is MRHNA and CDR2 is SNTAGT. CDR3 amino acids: CASSWGLWDTEAFF. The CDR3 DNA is TGTGCCAGCAGTTGGGGGCTTTGGGACACTGAAGCTTTCTTT.

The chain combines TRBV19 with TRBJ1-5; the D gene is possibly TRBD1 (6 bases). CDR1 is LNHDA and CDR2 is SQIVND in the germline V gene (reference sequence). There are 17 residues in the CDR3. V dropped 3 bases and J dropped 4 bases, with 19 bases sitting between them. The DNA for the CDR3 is TGTGCCAGTAGTATCCCTAACAGGGATATCGATAATCAGCCCCAGCATTTT. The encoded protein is CASSIPNRDIDNQPQHF. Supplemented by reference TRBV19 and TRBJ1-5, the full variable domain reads DGGITQSPKYLFRKEGQNVTLSCEQNLNHDAMYWYRQDPGQGLRLIYYSQIVNDFQKGDIAEGYSVSREKKESFPLTVTSAQKNPTAFYLCASSIPNRDIDNQPQHFGDGTRLSIL.

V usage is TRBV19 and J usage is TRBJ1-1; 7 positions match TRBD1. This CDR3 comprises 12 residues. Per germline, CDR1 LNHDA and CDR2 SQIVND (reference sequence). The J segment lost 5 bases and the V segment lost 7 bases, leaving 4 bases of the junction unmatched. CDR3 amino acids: CASTLGQTEAFF. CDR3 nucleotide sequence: TGTGCCAGTACCTTGGGACAGACTGAAGCTTTCTTT.

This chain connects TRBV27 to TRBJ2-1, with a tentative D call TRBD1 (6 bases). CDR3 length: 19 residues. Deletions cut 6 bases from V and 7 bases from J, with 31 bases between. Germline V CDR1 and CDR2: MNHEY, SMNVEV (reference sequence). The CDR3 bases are TGTGCCAGCAGCATTACTGGATTCCGGGCTGCACAGGGTCAGAATGAGCAGTTCTTC. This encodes CASSITGFRAAQGQNEQFF.

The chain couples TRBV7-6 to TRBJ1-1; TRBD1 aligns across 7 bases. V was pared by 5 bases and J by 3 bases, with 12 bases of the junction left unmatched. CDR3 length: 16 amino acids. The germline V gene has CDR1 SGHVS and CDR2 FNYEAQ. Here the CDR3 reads CASSPLPGQGDTEAFF. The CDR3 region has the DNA TGTGCCAGCAGCCCCTTACCCGGGCAGGGGGACACTGAAGCTTTCTTT.

In DNA, the CDR3 is TGTGCCAGCAGTTTCCCCGGGACAGAGAACACTGAAGCTTTCTTT. Protein sequence: CASSFPGTENTEAFF. This sequence joins TRBV28 and TRBJ1-1, with 7 bases matching TRBD1. The CDR3 extends over 15 amino acids. With 3 bases clipped from V and 1 base from J, the junction kept 5 bases outside the gene matches. The germline gives CDR1 MDHEN, CDR2 SYDVKM. Full variable domain (rest looked up from reference TRBV28 and TRBJ1-1): DVKVTQSSRYLVKRTGEKVFLECVQDMDHENMFWYRQDPGLGLRLIYFSYDVKMKEKGDIPEGYSVSREKKERFSLILESASTNQTSMYLCASSFPGTENTEAFFGQGTRLTVV.

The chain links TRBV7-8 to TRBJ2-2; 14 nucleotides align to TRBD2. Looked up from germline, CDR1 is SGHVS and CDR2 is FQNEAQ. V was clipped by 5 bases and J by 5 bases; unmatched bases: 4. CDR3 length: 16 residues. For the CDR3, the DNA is TGTGCCAGCAGCCCTCGGACTAGCGGGGGGACCGGGGAGCTGTTTTTT. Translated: CASSPRTSGGTGELFF.

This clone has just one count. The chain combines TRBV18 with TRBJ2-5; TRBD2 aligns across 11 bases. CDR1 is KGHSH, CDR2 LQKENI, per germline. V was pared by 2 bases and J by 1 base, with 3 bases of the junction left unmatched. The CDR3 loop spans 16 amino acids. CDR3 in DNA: TGTGCCAGCTCACCAAGTCTAGCGGGGGGCCAAGAGACCCAGTACTTC. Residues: CASSPSLAGGQETQYF.

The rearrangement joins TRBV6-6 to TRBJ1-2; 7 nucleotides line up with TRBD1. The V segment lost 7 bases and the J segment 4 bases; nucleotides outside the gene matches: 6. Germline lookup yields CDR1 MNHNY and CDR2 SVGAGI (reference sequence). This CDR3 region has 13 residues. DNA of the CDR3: TGTGCCAGCATCCCGGGACAGCTCTATGGCTACACCTTC. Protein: CASIPGQLYGYTF.

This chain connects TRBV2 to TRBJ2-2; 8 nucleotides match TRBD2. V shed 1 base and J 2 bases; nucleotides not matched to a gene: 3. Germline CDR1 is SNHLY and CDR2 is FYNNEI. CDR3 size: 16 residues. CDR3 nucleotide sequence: TGTGCCAGCAGTGAAGAAGGGACTAGAAACACCGGGGAGCTGTTTTTT. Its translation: CASSEEGTRNTGELFF.

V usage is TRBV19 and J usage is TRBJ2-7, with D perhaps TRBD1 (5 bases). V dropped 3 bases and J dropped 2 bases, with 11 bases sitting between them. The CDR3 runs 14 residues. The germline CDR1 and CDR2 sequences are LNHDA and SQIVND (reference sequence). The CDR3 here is CASSMSTVTYEQYF. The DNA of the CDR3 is TGTGCCAGTAGTATGTCGACAGTGACCTACGAGCAGTACTTC.

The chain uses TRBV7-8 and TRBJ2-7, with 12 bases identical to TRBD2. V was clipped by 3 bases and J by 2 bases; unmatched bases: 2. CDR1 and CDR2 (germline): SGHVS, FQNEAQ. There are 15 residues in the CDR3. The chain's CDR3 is CASSFGLAGTYEQYF. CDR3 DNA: TGTGCCAGCAGCTTTGGACTAGCGGGGACCTACGAGCAGTACTTC.